This T cell receptor (beta chain) was retrieved from a study of blood T cell repertoires in COVID-19. Germline V gives CDR1 SQVTM, CDR2 ANQGSEA. The CDR3 consists of 15 residues. V shed 5 bases and J shed 0 bases, with 13 bases lying between them. TCRdb keeps only in-frame clones here, not all; method: immunoSEQ multiplex PCR. The data hold about 140,000 clones, with roughly 88% observed a single time. This sequence originates from a man aged 65 to 85 who had been exposed to COVID-19. This chain joins TRBV29-1 and TRBJ2-2; maybe TRBD1 (5 bases). The specimen sequenced was PBMCs or T cells enriched from blood (not recorded which). The CDR3 DNA reads TGCAGCGTTAGGGGATCCCCCCCGAACACCGGGGAGCTGTTTTTT. Translating gives CSVRGSPPNTGELFF.